The clone carrying this TCR beta chain showed up just once. Distinct nucleotide sequences in the sample also encode this CDR3. This sample is drawn from a study of blood T cell repertoires in COVID-19. Study background: COVID-19 samples collected from the United States, Italy and Spain covered acute and convalescent phases. Nucleic acid was either cDNA or gDNA, and it came from T cells, B-cell-depleted T cells, or PBMCs.

Original data processing: Amplified reference gene primers provided the basis for estimating nucleated cell counts. Here immunoSEQ multiplex PCR was the method, and the copy in TCRdb shows in-frame clones only, minus some. V and J calls and clone size are those listed in that table; D and trimming were worked out from the DNA. In the table there are 250,000 to 300,000 clones, 80% to 90% of which are singletons. CDR1 and CDR2 from the germline V gene are SGDLS and YYNGEE. The CDR3 has 15 residues. Trimming cost V 0 bases and J 2 bases, with 11 bases left between them. Those enrolled in Seattle joined during active infection and were followed longitudinally afterward.

The sequenced sample was peripheral blood. The V and J genes are TRBV9 and TRBJ2-5; no firm D call. The source is a woman aged 70-85 years with COVID-19, enrolled during active disease. CDR3: CASSVGLAAQETQYF. In nucleotides, the CDR3 is TGTGCCAGCAGCGTAGGTTTGGCGGCACAAGAGACCCAGTACTTC. The whole variable domain, remainder taken from reference TRBV9 and TRBJ2-5, is DSGVTQTPKHLITATGQRVTLRCSPRSGDLSVYWYQQSLDQGLQFLIQYYNGEERAKGNILERFSAQQFPDLHSELNLSSLELGDSALYFCASSVGLAAQETQYFGPGTRLLVL.